This T cell receptor beta chain was sequenced during a study of regulatory T cells in long-lasting Graves disease. As for time point: newly diagnosed GD, antithyroid drugs for less than 3 months. Extracted RNA from PBMCs served as the source of the TCR library. Both iRepertoire HTBI primers and Arm-PCR of CDR3 regions were used to build the TCR beta libraries. TCRdb ran MiXCR on the multiplex PCR reads and lists one entry per CDR3 protein. In the table there are about 530,000 distinct CDR3 sequences, more than 15% of which are singletons. Looked up from germline, CDR1 is MGHRA and CDR2 is YSYEKL. The CDR3 sequence is 13 residues long. The germline V and J ends were trimmed by 6 bases and 6 bases, with 12 bases remaining between them. The same data also contributed to another study, on T cells in Graves' hyperthyroidism and ophthalmopathy. According to that study: Criteria for exclusion of patients were uncontrolled infection, other autoimmune disease, pregnancy or lactation. RT-PCR in the first round (using the HTBI primer set) targeted the TCR CDR3. Progression to ophthalmopathy was predicted a median of 6.5 months early.

Sequencing was performed on peripheral blood mononuclear cells (PBMCs), taken at new diagnosis, from a patient treated with antithyroid drugs. This chain uses TRBV4-1 with TRBJ2-1; D possibly corresponds to TRBD1 (6 bases). This sequence originates from a woman aged 35 to 60 with Graves disease. The CDR3 loop is CASSLGGPNEQFF. CDR3 nucleotides: TGCGCCAGCAGTCTAGGGGGACCCAATGAGCAGTTCTTC.